Presented here are 32 T cell receptor beta chains from one specimen sequenced in a study of blood T cells in healthy people across ages. A second PCR, run for roughly 7 to 11 cycles, used a sample-barcoded 5' primer plus a J-beta primer mix. MiXCR, applied by TCRdb to the 5' RACE reads, yields one record per CDR3 protein. The sample records roughly 800,000 distinct CDR3 sequences, just under 25% being singletons. These data also featured in a second study, about T cells of mothers and their children.

The material sequenced was blood. These receptors were collected from a boy between 10 and 17 years old in good health.

This clonotype was counted between two and nine times. V is TRBV9 and J is TRBJ2-5; 11 bases fit TRBD2. The CDR3 covers 17 residues. CDR1 and CDR2 from the germline V gene are SGDLS and YYNGEE. V trimming: 2 bases; J trimming: 4 bases; junction bases outside the gene matches: 10. The DNA of the CDR3 is TGTGCCAGCAGCGTGGGAAGTACTAGCGGGGGCCTAGAGACCCAGTACTTC. Protein sequence: CASSVGSTSGGLETQYF.

With regard to this clonotype: At one end, the junction sequence differs from germline, possibly due to a read error. The V gene is TRBV27, the J gene TRBJ2-1; D gene ambiguous. CDR3 length: 16 residues. From germline, CDR1 is MNHEY and CDR2 SMNVEV (reference sequence). DNA for the CDR3: TGTGCCAGCAGCTCCCTTCTTGAGATCATAAACAATGAGCTGTTCTTC. Translated: CASSSLLEIINNELFF.

In this sample, this clonotype turned up a few times. The genes are TRBV5-1 and TRBJ2-1, with D hard to call. The germline CDR1 and CDR2 sequences are SGHRS and YFSETQ. V lost 2 bases to trimming and J lost 8 bases, with 5 bases between them. The CDR3 is 11 amino acids. CDR3: CASSFVDEQFF. CDR3 DNA sequence: TGCGCCAGCAGCTTCGTCGATGAGCAGTTCTTC.

This clonotype was counted between two and nine times. The genes are TRBV7-6 and TRBJ2-3, with 7 bases aligning to TRBD1. The CDR3 length is 12 residues. V shed 5 bases, J shed 6 bases, and the junction held 2 bases outside the gene matches. Germline CDR1 and CDR2: SGHVS and FNYEAQ. CDR3 DNA sequence: TGTGCCAGCAGCACACAGGGGGATACGCAGTATTTT. Its protein product is CASSTQGDTQYF. The full variable domain, completed using reference TRBV7-6 and TRBJ2-3, is GAGVSQSPRYKVTKRGQDVALRCDPISGHVSLYWYRQALGQGPEFLTYFNYEAQQDKSGLPNDRFSAERPEGSISTLTIQRTEQRDSAMYRCASSTQGDTQYFGPGTRLTVL.

The J gene is TRBJ2-5, the V gene TRBV28, with D maybe TRBD1 (6 bases). The J call may be in error: the DNA end matches TRBJ2-7 better. Germline-derived CDR1 and CDR2 are MDHEN and SYDVKM. The CDR3 length is 15 residues. In nucleotides, the CDR3 is TGTGCCAGCAGTTCGAGGACAGTATCTCCCTACGAGCAGTACTTC. This encodes CASSSRTVSPYEQYF.

This clonotype appeared a few times. This chain joins TRBV13 and TRBJ2-3; the D is unclear. The CDR3 is 15 residues long. V was cut by 5 bases and J by 0 bases, with 12 bases left in between. The V gene's germline CDR1 is PRHDT and CDR2 FYEKMQ (reference sequence). The CDR3 DNA sequence: TGTGCCAGCAGCGTGGGCCCATCTAGCACAGATACGCAGTATTTT. It specifies CASSVGPSSTDTQYF.

This clonotype appeared a few times. The V gene is TRBV12-3 or TRBV12-4, the J gene TRBJ1-2; TRBD1 is a possible D gene (5 bases). The length of the CDR3 is 11 residues. Between the trimmed V and J ends, which lost 4 bases and 12 bases, there was a span of 12 bases. CDR3 nucleotide sequence: TGTGCCAGCAGTTACCAGGGTCGTGACACCTTC. It specifies CASSYQGRDTF.

This clonotype was recorded a few times. The V and J genes are TRBV11-2 and TRBJ1-5; weak D call: TRBD1 (6 bases). Deletions cut 2 bases from V and 5 bases from J, with 13 bases between. The CDR3 is 15 residues long. CDR1 SGHAT and CDR2 FQNNGV come from the germline V gene. CDR3 amino acids: CASSLKGVSDQPQHF. The CDR3 DNA reads TGTGCCAGCAGCTTAAAGGGGGTGAGCGATCAGCCCCAGCATTTT.

The V call is TRBV20-1, the J call TRBJ2-5, with a weak D call TRBD2 (6 bases). With the DNA end fitting TRBJ2-1 better, the J assignment may be wrong. The length of the CDR3 is 13 residues. Germline lookup yields CDR1 DFQATT and CDR2 SNEGSKA (reference sequence). The CDR3 here is CSALGLDNNEQFF. The CDR3 bases are TGCAGTGCTTTGGGACTCGATAACAATGAGCAGTTCTTC.

With respect to this clonotype: Compared with germline, one end of the junction differs, possibly owing to a read error. This chain links TRBV14 with TRBJ2-5; maybe TRBD2 (6 bases). CDR1 and CDR2 (germline): SGHDN, FVKESK. CDR3 length: 16 amino acids. The CDR3 loop is CASSQGGGAERETRYF. The CDR3 nucleotides are TGTGCCAGCAGCCAAGGAGGAGGGGCCGAACGGGAGACCCGGTACTTC.

The chain has TRBV12-3 or TRBV12-4 and TRBJ2-1, with 8 bases matching TRBD2. V dropped 6 bases and J dropped 9; count of bases not matched to a gene: 13. CDR3 length: 15 residues. CDR3 amino acids: CASRGSGSQFGEQFF. CDR3 nucleotides: TGTGCCAGCAGGGGAAGCGGGAGTCAGTTTGGTGAGCAGTTCTTC.

A few counts support this clonotype. The chain links TRBV29-1 to TRBJ2-3; weak D call: TRBD1 (6 bases). The CDR3 length is 13 residues. V was cut by 4 bases and J by 4 bases, with 12 bases left in between. The germline V gene has CDR1 SQVTM and CDR2 ANQGSEA. The CDR3 DNA reads TGCAGCGTTGCTCTGGGGGCTTCAGATACGCAGTATTTT. Amino acid sequence: CSVALGASDTQYF.

This clonotype appeared a few times. The chain recombines TRBV12-3 or TRBV12-4 with TRBJ2-3; 9 nucleotides match TRBD2. V gave up 6 bases and J gave up 15 bases; unmatched junction bases: 16. The CDR3 has 14 residues. The DNA of the CDR3 is TGTGCCAGCAGACTTAGCGGGAGCGGGAGCAGGTACTATTTT. Protein product: CASRLSGSGSRYYF.

Comments on this clonotype: An end of the junction differs from the germline gene, which may be a read error. The rearrangement links TRBV11-2 to TRBJ2-5; 7 positions match TRBD2. Per the germline V gene, CDR1 is SGHAT and CDR2 is FQNNGV. CDR3 length equals 15 residues. Here the CDR3 reads CASSLGFGGSETQYF. The CDR3 DNA sequence: TGCGCCAGCAGCTTAGGGTTTGGCGGGAGCGAGACCCAGTACTTC. The full variable domain, completed using reference TRBV11-2 and TRBJ2-5, is EAGVAQSPRYKIIEKRQSVAFWCNPISGHATLYWYQQILGQGPKLLIQFQNNGVVDDSQLPKDRFSAERLKGVDSTLKIQPAKLEDSAVYLCASSLGFGGSETQYFGPGTRLLVL.

The chain combines TRBV7-3 with TRBJ2-4; D call uncertain. The CDR3 totals 14 residues. Trimming removed 2 bases from V and 0 bases from J, with 5 bases in between. Germline-derived CDR1 and CDR2 are SGHTA and FQGTGA. The CDR3 region is CASSLFLAKNIQYF. CDR3 nucleotide sequence: TGTGCCAGCAGCTTATTCTTAGCCAAAAACATTCAGTACTTC.

Only a few counts were recorded for this clonotype. This sequence joins TRBV5-1 and TRBJ2-7; 11 positions agree with TRBD1. The V segment lost 4 bases and the J segment 3 bases; nucleotides outside the gene matches: 12. The length of the CDR3 is 17 residues. CDR1 and CDR2 (germline): SGHRS, YFSETQ. This CDR3 is CASSPARGGQGVYEQYF. The CDR3 nucleotides are TGCGCCAGCAGCCCAGCAAGAGGGGGACAGGGGGTCTACGAGCAGTACTTC.

The CDR3 DNA reads TGTGCCAGCAGCCAAGGACTAGCGGGAACTCGGTACGAGCAGTACTTC. This encodes CASSQGLAGTRYEQYF. The V and J genes are TRBV3-1 and TRBJ2-7, with 11 bases matching TRBD2. CDR1 is LGHDT and CDR2 is YNNKEL in the germline V gene (reference sequence). The J segment lost 4 bases and the V segment lost 1 base, leaving 6 bases of the junction unmatched. The CDR3 extends over 16 amino acids.

This clonotype showed up just a few times. This chain joins TRBV10-2 and TRBJ2-3; perhaps TRBD2 as D (6 bases). Germline-derived CDR1 and CDR2 are WSHSY and SAAADI. The CDR3 is 17 residues long. V shed 4 bases and J shed 0 bases, with 17 bases lying between them. CDR3 protein: CASSGELAARSTDTQYF. The CDR3 DNA sequence: TGCGCCAGCAGTGGGGAATTAGCGGCCCGTAGCACAGATACGCAGTATTTT.

Only a few counts were recorded for this clonotype. This rearrangement joins TRBV10-3 to TRBJ2-5; TRBD2 is a possible D gene (6 bases). The V and J ends lost 2 bases and 11 bases respectively, with 18 bases between them. Germline loops: CDR1 ENHRY, CDR2 SYGVKD. The CDR3 contains 14 residues. CDR3: CAISEGVVNREQYF. The CDR3 DNA sequence: TGTGCCATCAGTGAGGGGGTCGTAAATCGGGAGCAGTACTTC.

To note about this clonotype: Germline is not matched at one junction end, which may reflect a read error. V and J are TRBV20-1 and TRBJ2-1, with TRBD2 identical over 8 bases. Germline V lookup: CDR1 DFQATT, CDR2 SNEGSKA (reference sequence). The CDR3 extends over 17 amino acids. CDR3 bases: TGCAGTGCTAGATTTAGTAGCGGGGTCTTTTTCTACAATGGGCAGTTCTTC. Its translation: CSARFSSGVFFYNGQFF.

Here the CDR3 DNA reads TGTGCCAGCAGTTCGGGACTTCGGGTCGCCGGGGAGCTGTTTTTT. As protein: CASSSGLRVAGELFF. This rearrangement joins TRBV12-3 or TRBV12-4 to TRBJ2-2, with a possible D match to TRBD2 (6 bases). This CDR3 has 15 amino acids. V lost 4 bases and J 6 bases, leaving 15 bases between the germline ends.

A single count supports this clonotype. This chain joins TRBV6-2 or TRBV6-3 and TRBJ2-7; D is ambiguous. The CDR3 consists of 13 residues. Germline loops: CDR1 MNHEY, CDR2 SVGEGT. Trimming shortened V by 3 bases and J by 6 bases, and 12 bases separated the two germline ends. The CDR3 region has the DNA TGTGCCAGCAGTTATTCCCCAGCCGGCGAGCAGTACTTC. It translates to CASSYSPAGEQYF.

As concerns this clonotype: One junction end does not reproduce the germline sequence, and a read error may be involved. The chain employs TRBV7-2 and TRBJ2-3; no reliable D call. The CDR3 is 12 residues long. Per germline, CDR1 SGHTA and CDR2 FQGNSA. CDR3 residues: CASRLGTDTQYF. For the CDR3, the DNA is TGTGCCAGCAGGTTAGGTACAGATACGCAGTATTTT. The entire variable domain, with the rest obtained from reference TRBV7-2 and TRBJ2-3, is as follows: GAGVSQSPSNKVTEKGKDVELRCDPISGHTALYWYRQSLGQGLEFLIYFQGNSAPDKSGLPSDRFSAERTGGSVSTLTIQRTQQEDSAVYLCASRLGTDTQYFGPGTRLTVL.

This clonotype was observed a handful of times. The chain couples TRBV29-1 to TRBJ2-5; TRBD1 agrees at 8 bases. The CDR3 length is 16 residues. J gave up 5 bases and V 5 bases, and 16 bases lay outside the gene matches. Germline CDR1 and CDR2: SQVTM and ANQGSEA. The CDR3 protein is CSVNGGQGAEWETQYF. The CDR3 DNA is TGCAGCGTTAACGGCGGCCAGGGGGCCGAGTGGGAGACCCAGTACTTC.

This clonotype was recorded a few times. This chain joins TRBV28 and TRBJ2-5, with D perhaps TRBD2 (6 bases). The J call may be faulty, since TRBJ2-1 better matches the DNA end. There are 13 residues in the CDR3. The germline V gene has CDR1 MDHEN and CDR2 SYDVKM. CDR3 nucleotides: TGTGCCAGCAGTCCGGTCGGGAGTGGTGAGCAGTTCTTC. Its protein product is CASSPVGSGEQFF.

This clonotype has just a few counts. The rearrangement uses TRBV29-1 and TRBJ2-1; D is uncertain. The CDR3 spans 14 residues. V lost 7 bases and J 0 bases, leaving 13 bases between the germline ends. From germline, CDR1 is SQVTM and CDR2 ANQGSEA. The CDR3 bases are TGCAGCGGGCTTGACTTAAGCTCCTACAATGAGCAGTTCTTC. It yields the protein CSGLDLSSYNEQFF.

The chain carries TRBV4-3 and TRBJ1-1; D unclear. Deletions cut 0 bases from V and 0 bases from J, with 11 bases between. The CDR3 consists of 16 residues. Germline V gives CDR1 LGHNA, CDR2 YSLEER. The CDR3 spells CASSQDVGGMNTEAFF. Written as DNA, the CDR3 is TGCGCCAGCAGCCAAGACGTTGGTGGGATGAACACTGAAGCTTTCTTT.

This clonotype was counted between two and nine times. The genes are TRBV20-1 and TRBJ2-5, with 7 positions matching TRBD2. In germline, CDR1 is DFQATT, CDR2 SNEGSKA (reference sequence). This CDR3 spans 17 amino acids. The V and J ends lost 4 bases and 7 bases, in that order; junction bases with no gene match: 21. The CDR3 DNA reads TGCAGTGCTACATCGGGGAGGGCAGGCTCTACGGGGGGGACCCAGTACTTC. Its protein is CSATSGRAGSTGGTQYF.

This clonotype has more than one count but fewer than ten. The V call is TRBV11-2, the J call TRBJ2-5, with TRBD1 matching 9 bases. Germline-derived CDR1 and CDR2 are SGHAT and FQNNGV. With V trimmed by 2 bases and J by 5 bases, 9 bases remained unmatched. The CDR3 is 16 amino acids. As DNA, the CDR3 is TGTGCCAGCAGCTTAACCGGGACAGGGAGAGATGAGACCCAGTACTTC. It specifies CASSLTGTGRDETQYF. Variable domain in full (rest from reference TRBV11-2 and TRBJ2-5): EAGVAQSPRYKIIEKRQSVAFWCNPISGHATLYWYQQILGQGPKLLIQFQNNGVVDDSQLPKDRFSAERLKGVDSTLKIQPAKLEDSAVYLCASSLTGTGRDETQYFGPGTRLLVL.

This clonotype was picked up a small number of times. V and J are TRBV11-2 and TRBJ2-3; 11 nucleotides align to TRBD2. CDR1 is SGHAT, CDR2 FQNNGV, per germline. Trimming removed 4 bases from V and 2 bases from J; junction bases left unmatched: 8. This CDR3 region has 17 residues. The CDR3 DNA follows: TGTGCCAGCAGCTCAACTGGACTAGCGGGTAACACAGATACGCAGTATTTT. This gives the protein CASSSTGLAGNTDTQYF.

The CDR3 nucleotides read TGTGCCAGCAGCCTTAGCGGGAGCCTAACAGATACGCAGTATTTT. Protein product: CASSLSGSLTDTQYF. The chain links TRBV7-2 to TRBJ2-3, with TRBD2 matching 9 bases. This CDR3 has 15 amino acids. The J segment lost 3 bases and the V segment lost 5 bases, leaving 6 bases of the junction unmatched. Per germline, CDR1 SGHTA and CDR2 FQGNSA.

The table lists this clonotype with a few counts. V gene TRBV27 combines with J gene TRBJ2-3; D uncertain. The CDR3 consists of 14 residues. Germline CDR1 MNHEY, CDR2 SMNVEV (reference sequence). V was pared by 7 bases and J by 2 bases, with 13 bases between. The CDR3 nucleotides read TGTGCCAGCAAGGCCGACGGAACCACAGATACGCAGTATTTT. The encoded protein is CASKADGTTDTQYF.